This paragraph covers one T cell receptor (beta chain) sequence. Its antigen is unknown. These data are taken from a study of cytomegalovirus exposure and HLA in healthy donors. Study observations and caveats: TCR clusters originating in the first cohort tended to co-occur in the roughly 120 validation repertoires, according to a later analysis.

Data came from immunoSEQ multiplex PCR; TCRdb stores just in-frame clones and leaves some out. Of 250,000 to 400,000 clones listed, about 90% are singletons. The CDR3 spans 13 residues. V lost 9 bases, J lost 4 bases, and 3 bases stayed unmatched. CDR1 and CDR2 (germline): WNHNN, SYGVQD (reference sequence). The source of this sequence is a woman in her 30s in good health and CMV-seropositive. Sequenced sample: PBMCs. The chain has TRBV10-1 and TRBJ1-6, with 7 nucleotides matching TRBD1. CDR3 region: CARGQNYNSPLHF. CDR3 coding DNA: TGCGCCAGGGGACAGAATTATAATTCACCCCTCCACTTT.